This record concerns one TCR beta chain sequence. V lost 3 bases, J lost 8 bases, and 14 bases lay in between. The germline CDR1 and CDR2 sequences are WNHNN and SYGVQD (reference sequence). This CDR3 spans 15 amino acids. Sequenced by immunoSEQ multiplex PCR; TCRdb stores in-frame clones only, minus some. The table lists hundreds of thousands of clones, around 86% of them singletons. These data come from a study of blood T cell repertoires in COVID-19. The source material was peripheral blood. V is TRBV10-1 and J is TRBJ1-6; no definite D call. The receptor was derived from a woman between 40 and 55 years old who had recovered from COVID-19. CDR3 bases: TGCGCCAGCAGTGAAGCGGTTTCGGGCGATTCACCCCTCCACTTT. Protein: CASSEAVSGDSPLHF.